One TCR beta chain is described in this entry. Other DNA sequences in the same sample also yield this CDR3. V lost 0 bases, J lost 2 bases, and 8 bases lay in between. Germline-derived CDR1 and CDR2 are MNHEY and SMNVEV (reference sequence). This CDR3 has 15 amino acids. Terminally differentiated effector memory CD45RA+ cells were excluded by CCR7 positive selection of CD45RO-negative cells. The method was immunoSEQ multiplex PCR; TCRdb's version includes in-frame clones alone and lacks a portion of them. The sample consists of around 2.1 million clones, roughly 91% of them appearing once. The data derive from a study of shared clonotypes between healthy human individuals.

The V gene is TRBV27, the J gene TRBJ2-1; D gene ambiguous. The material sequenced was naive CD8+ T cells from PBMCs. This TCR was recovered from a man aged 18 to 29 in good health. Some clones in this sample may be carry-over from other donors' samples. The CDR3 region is CASSLSVAAYNEQFF. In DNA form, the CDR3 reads TGTGCCAGCAGTTTATCGGTGGCGGCCTACAATGAGCAGTTCTTC.